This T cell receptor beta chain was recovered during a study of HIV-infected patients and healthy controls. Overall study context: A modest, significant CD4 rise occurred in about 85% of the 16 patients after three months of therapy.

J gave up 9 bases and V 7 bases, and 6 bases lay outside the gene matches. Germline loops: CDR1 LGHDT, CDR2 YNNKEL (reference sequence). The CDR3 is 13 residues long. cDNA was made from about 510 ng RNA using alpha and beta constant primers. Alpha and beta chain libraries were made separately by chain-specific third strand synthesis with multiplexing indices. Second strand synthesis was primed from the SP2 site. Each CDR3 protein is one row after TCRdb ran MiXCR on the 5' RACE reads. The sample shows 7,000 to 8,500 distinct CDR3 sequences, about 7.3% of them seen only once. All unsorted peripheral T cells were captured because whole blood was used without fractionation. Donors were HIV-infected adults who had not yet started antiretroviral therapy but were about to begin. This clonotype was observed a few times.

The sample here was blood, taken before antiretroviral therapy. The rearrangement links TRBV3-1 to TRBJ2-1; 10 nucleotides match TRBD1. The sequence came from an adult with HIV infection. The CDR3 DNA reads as TGTGCCAGCATCAGGACAGGGGGTGGTGAGCAGTTCTTC. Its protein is CASIRTGGGEQFF.